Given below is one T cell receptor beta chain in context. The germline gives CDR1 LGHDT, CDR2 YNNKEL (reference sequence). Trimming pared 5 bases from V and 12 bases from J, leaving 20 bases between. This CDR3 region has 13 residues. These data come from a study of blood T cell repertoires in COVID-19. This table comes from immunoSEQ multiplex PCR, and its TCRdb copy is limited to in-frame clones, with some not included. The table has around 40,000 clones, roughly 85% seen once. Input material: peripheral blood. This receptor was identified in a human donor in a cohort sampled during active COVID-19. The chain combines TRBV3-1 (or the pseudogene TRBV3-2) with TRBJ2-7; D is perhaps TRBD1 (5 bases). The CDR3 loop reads CASSSPGHPEWYF. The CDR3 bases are TGTGCCAGCAGCTCCCCCGGACACCCGGAATGGTACTTC.